The entry below describes one T cell receptor beta chain. This sample is part of a study of T cell responses to AZD1222 COVID-19 vaccine. Sequenced by immunoSEQ multiplex PCR; TCRdb stores in-frame clones only, minus some. The sample yields over 100,000 clones, approximately 91% seen once. Germline CDR1 SGHTA, CDR2 FQGNSA. The CDR3 covers 13 residues. V was clipped by 5 bases and J by 6 bases, with 11 bases between them. This receptor was obtained from an adult in good health. The chain employs TRBV7-2 and TRBJ2-1; D might be TRBD1 or TRBD2, each matching 5 bases. The sequencing here drew on peripheral blood, taken on day 0 of AZD1222 vaccination. CDR3 in DNA: TGTGCCAGCAGCCCGGGGCGAACCAATGAGCAGTTCTTC. It codes for CASSPGRTNEQFF. Together with reference TRBV7-2 and TRBJ2-1, the CDR3 gives the full variable domain: GAGVSQSPSNKVTEKGKDVELRCDPISGHTALYWYRQSLGQGLEFLIYFQGNSAPDKSGLPSDRFSAERTGGSVSTLTIQRTQQEDSAVYLCASSPGRTNEQFFGPGTRLTVL.